What follows are 25 T cell receptor beta chains derived from one specimen sequenced in a study of glioma-infiltrating T cells after dendritic cell vaccination. Sample time point: after dendritic cell vaccination, including at tumor progression/relapse. Libraries were prepared by immunoSEQ multiplex PCR; TCRdb keeps only in-frame clonotypes and omits some of them. The data contain 90,000 to 95,000 clones, approximately 78% of them singletons. The starting material was blood, obtained after dendritic cell vaccination. Receptor source: a human donor with glioblastoma.

This chain links TRBV7-9 with TRBJ1-3; D unresolved. The CDR3 has 11 amino acids. Germline V CDR1 and CDR2: SEHNR, FQNEAQ (reference sequence). V was shortened by 5 bases and J by 7 bases, with 6 bases between the two germline ends. CDR3 sequence (DNA): TGTGCCAGCAGCCCTTCTAACACCATATATTTT. It codes for CASSPSNTIYF.

This clone is a singleton in its sample. V is TRBV19 and J is TRBJ2-5; 11 positions match TRBD2. V dropped 3 bases and J dropped 0; count of bases not matched to a gene: 12. The germline gives CDR1 LNHDA, CDR2 SQIVND (reference sequence). The CDR3 loop spans 19 amino acids. The CDR3 here is CASSINPPSSGGYQETQYF. The DNA for the CDR3 is TGTGCCAGTAGTATTAACCCCCCCTCTAGCGGGGGGTACCAAGAGACCCAGTACTTC.

The rearrangement links TRBV6-1 to TRBJ1-1; 8 nucleotides align to TRBD1. Losses at the gene ends were 5 bases for V and 1 base for J; bases not matched to a gene: 6. This CDR3 is built from 15 residues. Germline V gene data show CDR1 as MNHNS and CDR2 as SASEGT. CDR3: CASSSAGTGNTEAFF. As DNA, the CDR3 is TGTGCCAGCAGTTCGGCCGGGACAGGGAACACTGAAGCTTTCTTT.

The rearrangement uses TRBV6-1 and TRBJ2-7, with 8 bases fitting TRBD1. The CDR3 extends over 18 amino acids. J gave up 6 bases and V 0 bases, and 16 bases lay outside the gene matches. Germline lookup yields CDR1 MNHNS and CDR2 SASEGT. DNA of the CDR3: TGTGCCAGCAGTGAAGCCGCAATCCTCCGGCAGGGGGCGGGCGAGCAGTACTTC. This encodes CASSEAAILRQGAGEQYF.

This clone came up once. V gene TRBV28 combines with J gene TRBJ1-4; weak D call: TRBD1 (5 bases). Germline V gene lookup returns CDR1 MDHEN and CDR2 SYDVKM. Trimming took off 6 bases at V and 14 bases at J, with 22 bases between the two ends. The CDR3 length is 14 residues. CDR3 amino acids: CASSLRAGLTELFF. In DNA form, the CDR3 reads TGTGCCAGCAGCCTCCGGGCAGGGCTGACCGAGCTGTTTTTT. Supplemented by reference TRBV28 and TRBJ1-4, the full variable domain reads DVKVTQSSRYLVKRTGEKVFLECVQDMDHENMFWYRQDPGLGLRLIYFSYDVKMKEKGDIPEGYSVSREKKERFSLILESASTNQTSMYLCASSLRAGLTELFFGSGTQLSVL.

This clone was observed a handful of times. The V call is TRBV5-5, the J call TRBJ2-2; TRBD1 matches 7 bases. CDR3 size: 19 residues. The germline V gene encodes CDR1 SGHKS and CDR2 YYEKEE (reference sequence). Trimming took 0 bases from V and 0 from J; bases not matched to a gene: 11. The CDR3 loop is CASSLAPPRTGPNTGELFF. The CDR3 nucleotides are TGTGCCAGCAGCTTGGCCCCCCCTCGGACAGGACCGAACACCGGGGAGCTGTTTTTT.

The rearrangement uses TRBV19 and TRBJ1-5; 8 positions match TRBD1. The germline V gene has CDR1 LNHDA and CDR2 SQIVND (reference sequence). This CDR3 has 15 amino acids. After removal of 5 bases from V and 5 bases from J, the junction contained 8 bases not matched to a gene. Here the CDR3 DNA reads TGTGCCAGTAGTTACCTGGACAGGGATGATCAGCCCCAGCATTTT. It is translated as CASSYLDRDDQPQHF.

The chain combines TRBV6-6 with TRBJ2-7; 9 bases are a match to TRBD1. CDR1 is MNHNY, CDR2 SVGAGI, per germline (reference sequence). Germline trimming cut 0 bases from V and 3 bases from J; bases unmatched to any gene: 0. This CDR3 region has 14 residues. The CDR3 DNA follows: TGTGCCAGCAGTTACTCGACAGGGGGCTACGAGCAGTACTTC. Protein product: CASSYSTGGYEQYF.

The rearrangement joins TRBV19 to TRBJ2-7; the D is unclear. The V and J ends lost 4 bases and 0 bases respectively, with 7 bases between them. Germline V gene lookup returns CDR1 LNHDA and CDR2 SQIVND (reference sequence). The CDR3 is 13 amino acids. The CDR3: CASSKRSSYEQYF. CDR3 bases: TGTGCCAGTAGTAAGAGGAGCTCCTACGAGCAGTACTTC.

The V and J genes are TRBV13 and TRBJ1-1; the D is unclear. Trimming took 4 bases from V and 5 from J, leaving 17 bases between them. The CDR3 is 15 residues long. The V gene's germline CDR1 is PRHDT and CDR2 FYEKMQ (reference sequence). In DNA form, the CDR3 reads TGTGCCAGCAGCTCTTCGGGAGCCGGATGGACTGAAGCTTTCTTT. Encoded protein: CASSSSGAGWTEAFF.

The gene calls are TRBV5-4 and TRBJ2-7; weak D call: TRBD1 (5 bases). This CDR3 spans 13 amino acids. V lost 3 bases, J lost 2 bases, and 9 bases lay in between. CDR1 and CDR2 from the germline V gene are SGHNT and YYREEE (reference sequence). The CDR3 loop is CASSSQVTYEQYF. The CDR3 DNA reads as TGTGCCAGCAGCTCACAGGTGACCTACGAGCAGTACTTC.

The rearrangement uses TRBV7-9 and TRBJ2-3; tentative D call: TRBD1 (6 bases). Germline CDR1 and CDR2: SEHNR and FQNEAQ (reference sequence). CDR3 length: 17 residues. Trimming removed 4 bases from V and 0 bases from J, with 17 bases in between. CDR3 protein: CASSWDGQLVSTDTQYF. In nucleotides, the CDR3 is TGTGCCAGCAGCTGGGATGGACAGCTTGTTAGCACAGATACGCAGTATTTT.

The V gene is TRBV19, the J gene TRBJ2-5; 10 bases agree with TRBD2. The V and J ends lost 5 bases and 5 bases, in that order; junction bases with no gene match: 8. This CDR3 region has 15 residues. CDR1 and CDR2 from the germline V gene are LNHDA and SQIVND (reference sequence). The chain's CDR3 is CASSPGTSEIETQYF. The CDR3 DNA follows: TGTGCCAGTAGTCCCGGGACTAGCGAAATTGAGACCCAGTACTTC.

J is TRBJ2-6 and V is TRBV10-3, with TRBD1 identical over 9 bases. V dropped 5 bases and J dropped 2; count of bases not matched to a gene: 4. CDR1 is ENHRY, CDR2 SYGVKD, per germline. The CDR3 covers 16 residues. This CDR3 is CAISPGTGTGANVLTF. The CDR3 bases are TGTGCCATCAGTCCCGGGACAGGGACTGGGGCCAACGTCCTGACTTTC.

V is TRBV7-9 and J is TRBJ2-2; 10 positions agree with TRBD2. Germline V CDR1 and CDR2: SEHNR, FQNEAQ (reference sequence). CDR3 size: 17 residues. With V trimmed by 5 bases and J by 3 bases, 9 bases remained unmatched. The CDR3 here is CASSPKLAGRDTGELFF. The DNA for the CDR3 is TGTGCCAGCAGCCCGAAACTAGCGGGGAGAGACACCGGGGAGCTGTTTTTT.

In regard to this clone: The same CDR3 can be traced to other DNA sequences in this sample. This chain joins TRBV18 and TRBJ2-1, with 10 positions matching TRBD1. CDR1 is KGHSH and CDR2 is LQKENI in the germline V gene. The CDR3 runs 15 residues. V lost 3 bases and J lost 3; bases outside the gene matches: 2. This CDR3 is CASSPGQGVYNEQFF. Written as DNA, the CDR3 is TGTGCCAGCTCACCCGGACAGGGGGTCTACAATGAGCAGTTCTTC.

This CDR3 reads CASSLGDSNYGYTF. Here the CDR3 DNA reads TGCGCCAGCAGCTTGGGCGACAGCAACTATGGCTACACCTTC. This chain connects TRBV5-1 to TRBJ1-2, with D perhaps matching TRBD1 (5 bases). Germline CDR1 is SGHRS and CDR2 is YFSETQ. The V gene lost 0 bases and the J gene lost 2 bases, with 8 bases spanning the gap. The CDR3 totals 14 residues.

V is TRBV11-2 and J is TRBJ1-5; tentatively, D is TRBD1 (6 bases). Trimming pared 1 base from V and 8 bases from J, leaving 9 bases between. Per the germline V gene, CDR1 is SGHAT and CDR2 is FQNNGV. This CDR3 has 13 amino acids. The CDR3: CASSLVQGEPQHF. CDR3 coding DNA: TGTGCCAGCAGCTTAGTACAGGGCGAGCCCCAGCATTTT.

The chain employs TRBV6-6 and TRBJ2-4; 8 nucleotides line up with TRBD1. This CDR3 spans 13 amino acids. With 7 bases clipped from V and 9 bases from J, the junction kept 8 bases outside the gene matches. Germline V gene lookup returns CDR1 MNHNY and CDR2 SVGAGI (reference sequence). The CDR3 DNA sequence: TGTGCCAGCACGTTTGGACAGGGCACCATTCAGTACTTC. Translation: CASTFGQGTIQYF.

Here the CDR3 DNA reads TGTGCCAGCAGCTTAGTGCTGGGGGCTAGCACAGATACGCAGTATTTT. Translation gives CASSLVLGASTDTQYF. This chain connects TRBV7-2 to TRBJ2-3; a possible D gene is TRBD1 (6 bases). Germline V gene lookup returns CDR1 SGHTA and CDR2 FQGNSA. V gave up 1 base and J gave up 0 bases, with 11 bases separating them. The CDR3 sequence is 16 residues long.

This clone was picked up a small number of times. V is TRBV6-1 and J is TRBJ2-2, with 12 bases lining up with TRBD2. The trim removed 2 bases at V and 4 bases at J, leaving 5 bases unmatched. In germline, CDR1 is MNHNS, CDR2 SASEGT. The CDR3 has 17 amino acids. CDR3 DNA: TGTGCCAGCAGTGAACTAGCGGGAGGGCTAGGCACCGGGGAGCTGTTTTTT. Amino acid sequence: CASSELAGGLGTGELFF.

The V call is TRBV5-4, the J call TRBJ1-4, with D tentatively TRBD1 (5 bases). The CDR3 covers 15 residues. V was pared by 4 bases and J by 7 bases, with 17 bases between. Germline V gene data show CDR1 as SGHNT and CDR2 as YYREEE (reference sequence). CDR3 residues: CASSVGAGGSEKLFF. For the CDR3, the DNA is TGTGCCAGCAGCGTAGGGGCGGGGGGTAGTGAAAAACTGTTTTTT.

The V call is TRBV5-1, the J call TRBJ2-7; D unresolved. Germline V gene data show CDR1 as SGHRS and CDR2 as YFSETQ. The V gene lost 3 bases and the J gene lost 6 bases, with 13 bases spanning the gap. The CDR3 extends over 13 amino acids. The CDR3 sequence: CASSSTFQGEQYF. The CDR3, as DNA: TGCGCCAGCAGCTCGACTTTCCAAGGCGAGCAGTACTTC.

This clone was picked up a small number of times. V usage is TRBV5-6 and J usage is TRBJ2-1; TRBD2 matches at 12 bases. The J segment lost 8 bases and the V segment lost 0 bases, leaving 9 bases of the junction unmatched. The V gene's germline CDR1 is SGHDT and CDR2 YYEEEE. The CDR3 consists of 17 residues. The DNA of the CDR3 is TGTGCCAGCAGCTTGGGACTAGCGGGGGCTACTTTCCATGAGCAGTTCTTC. Amino acid sequence: CASSLGLAGATFHEQFF.

The chain couples TRBV7-2 to TRBJ2-4, with D possibly TRBD2 on 5 matching bases. Trimming took 5 bases from V and 2 from J, leaving 13 bases between them. This CDR3 spans 15 amino acids. Germline V gene data show CDR1 as SGHTA and CDR2 as FQGNSA. CDR3 loop: CASSPRTGTKNIQYF. The CDR3 region has the DNA TGTGCCAGCAGCCCTCGTACGGGAACCAAAAACATTCAGTACTTC.